A single sample gave rise to the 7 T cell receptor beta chains below, sequenced in a study of blood T cell repertoires in COVID-19. This table comes from immunoSEQ multiplex PCR, and its TCRdb copy is limited to in-frame clones, with some not included. Here the sample spans around 72,000 clones, about nine tenths being singletons. The sequencing input was peripheral blood. These receptors all come from a woman between 65 and 79 years old with acute or convalescent COVID-19.

The chain couples TRBV11-2 to TRBJ2-3, with D possibly matching TRBD1 (6 bases). Germline V lookup: CDR1 SGHAT, CDR2 FQNNGV. Trimming cost V 1 base and J 4 bases, with 9 bases left between them. The CDR3 has 14 amino acids. The CDR3 bases are TGTGCCAGCAGCTTAGGAGGGGGTGCAGATACGCAGTATTTT. Translation gives CASSLGGGADTQYF.

V gene TRBV5-6 combines with J gene TRBJ2-7, with 9 nucleotides matching TRBD1. The V segment lost 0 bases and the J segment 2 bases; nucleotides outside the gene matches: 3. Germline lookup yields CDR1 SGHDT and CDR2 YYEEEE. This CDR3 is 15 amino acids long. The CDR3 spells CASSLGDRVPYEQYF. CDR3 coding DNA: TGTGCCAGCAGCTTGGGGGACAGGGTACCCTACGAGCAGTACTTC.

J is TRBJ2-7 and V is TRBV11-2; 10 bases align to TRBD1. Looked up from germline, CDR1 is SGHAT and CDR2 is FQNNGV. The V segment lost 7 bases and the J segment 2 bases; nucleotides outside the gene matches: 8. CDR3 length: 15 residues. This CDR3 reads CASTTGTGAPYEQYF. The CDR3 DNA reads TGTGCCAGCACCACCGGGACAGGGGCTCCCTACGAGCAGTACTTC.

The chain links TRBV28 to TRBJ2-2; TRBD2 is a possible D gene (6 bases). The CDR3 consists of 17 residues. The V end was cut by 7 bases, the J end by 6 bases, with 24 bases between. In germline, CDR1 is MDHEN, CDR2 SYDVKM. The CDR3 sequence: CASTQGGGAGLAGELFF. As DNA, the CDR3 is TGTGCCAGCACCCAAGGTGGCGGGGCAGGGTTGGCCGGGGAGCTGTTTTTT.

There are a few counts of this clone. This rearrangement joins TRBV7-2 to TRBJ1-2; a possible D gene is TRBD1 (5 bases). The CDR3 runs 15 residues. The V gene lost 5 bases and the J gene lost 2 bases, with 15 bases spanning the gap. Germline CDR1 is SGHTA and CDR2 is FQGNSA. The CDR3 nucleotides read TGTGCCAGCAGCCCGGGGGGAGACGCAAACTATGGCTACACCTTC. Protein: CASSPGGDANYGYTF.

The CDR3 DNA follows: TGTGCCAGCAGCGTAACTAGCGGGAGTGGCGAGCAGTTCTTC. Amino acid sequence: CASSVTSGSGEQFF. The chain couples TRBV9 to TRBJ2-1, with TRBD2 matching 11 bases. Germline V gives CDR1 SGDLS, CDR2 YYNGEE. Trimming cost V 1 base and J 10 bases; bases outside gene matches: 4. This CDR3 region has 14 residues. Using reference TRBV9 and TRBJ2-1 for the parts outside the CDR3, the full variable domain is DSGVTQTPKHLITATGQRVTLRCSPRSGDLSVYWYQQSLDQGLQFLIQYYNGEERAKGNILERFSAQQFPDLHSELNLSSLELGDSALYFCASSVTSGSGEQFFGPGTRLTVL.

The chain recombines TRBV25-1 with TRBJ2-7, with D unclear. Deletions cut 6 bases from V and 0 bases from J, with 9 bases between. Germline V gene lookup returns CDR1 MGHDK and CDR2 SYGVNS. CDR3 length: 13 amino acids. The CDR3 here is CASRYSGSYEQYF. The CDR3, as DNA: TGTGCCAGCAGGTACAGTGGCTCCTACGAGCAGTACTTC.